This T cell receptor beta chain comes out of a study of shared clonotypes between healthy human individuals. Trimming removed 0 bases at V and 2 bases at J, with 5 bases between. Per germline, CDR1 SGDLS and CDR2 YYNGEE. The CDR3 extends over 13 amino acids. Some clones are missing from TCRdb's copy, which holds only in-frame ones; the method was immunoSEQ multiplex PCR. This table holds 2 million to 2.5 million clones, under 95% found once. Both subsets, CD45RA+ naive and CD45RA-negative memory, were split from the CD4+ cells. On this clone itself: Other DNA sequences in this specimen translate into the identical CDR3.

The TCR originated in a man aged 18-30 years in good health. Some clones in this sample may be carry-over from other donors' samples. The sample comprised naive CD4+ T cells from PBMCs. Subset indicated: CD45RA+ positively selected. The gene calls are TRBV9 and TRBJ1-1; D not resolved. CDR3 sequence: CASSVAQNTEAFF. DNA of the CDR3: TGTGCCAGCAGCGTAGCACAAAACACTGAAGCTTTCTTT.